Given below is one TCR beta chain in context. PCR primers comprised 60 Vbeta and 13 Jbeta primers. Only in-frame clones appear in the TCRdb table, and some are missing; sequencing was by immunoSEQ multiplex PCR. The table counts approximately 150,000 clones; 1.5% to 2% lies in the top ten. The trim removed 3 bases at V and 4 bases at J, leaving 10 bases unmatched. From germline, CDR1 is MGHRA and CDR2 YSYEKL. The CDR3 sequence is 16 residues long. The data derive from a study of cytomegalovirus exposure and HLA in healthy donors. The J gene is TRBJ1-2, the V gene TRBV4-1; 8 positions match TRBD1. The clonotype originates from a woman between 45 and 65 years old in good health and CMV-seronegative. Sequencing was done on a sample of PBMCs. The CDR3 region has the DNA TGCGCCAGCAGCCACCCGGGACAGGTCATCGGCTATGGCTACACCTTC. As protein: CASSHPGQVIGYGYTF.